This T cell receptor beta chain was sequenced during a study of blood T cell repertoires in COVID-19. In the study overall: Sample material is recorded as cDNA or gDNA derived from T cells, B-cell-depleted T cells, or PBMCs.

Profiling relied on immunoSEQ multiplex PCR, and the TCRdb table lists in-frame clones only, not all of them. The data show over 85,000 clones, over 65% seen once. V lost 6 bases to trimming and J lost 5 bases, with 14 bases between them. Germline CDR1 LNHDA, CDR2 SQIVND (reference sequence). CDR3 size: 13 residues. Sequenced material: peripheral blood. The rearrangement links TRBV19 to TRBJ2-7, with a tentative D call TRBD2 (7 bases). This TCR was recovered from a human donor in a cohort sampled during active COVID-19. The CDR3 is CASREGGANEQYF. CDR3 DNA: TGTGCCAGTAGGGAGGGGGGGGCAAACGAGCAGTACTTC.